A selection of T cell receptor beta chains follows, all from one sample in a study of T cell responses to AZD1222 COVID-19 vaccine. Produced via immunoSEQ multiplex PCR; TCRdb's table is partial and in-frame only. The sample comprises approximately 110,000 clones, roughly 87% of which are singletons, and about 10% rests with the top ten. Material: peripheral blood, obtained on day 0 of AZD1222 vaccination. These receptor sequences come from an adult in good health. CDR3s include the opening cysteine and the closing phenylalanine or tryptophan. The D gene is left open where the match is weak. Not all rows give a size; the values are once, few, many and, for expanded clones, a class.

j_gene	v_gene	abundance	d_gene	CDR3aa	CDR3nt
TRBJ2-7	TRBV28	-	-	CASSFGGGYEQYF	TGTGCCAGCAGTTTCGGAGGGGGCTACGAGCAGTACTTC
TRBJ2-2	TRBV7-2	-	-	CASSLAVVGERGGELFF	TGTGCCAGCAGCTTAGCGGTAGTCGGGGAGCGCGGCGGGGAGCTGTTTTTT
TRBJ2-2	TRBV5-6	-	TRBD2	CASSLTSGRGTGELFF	TGTGCCAGCAGCTTGACTAGCGGGAGAGGGACCGGGGAGCTGTTTTTT
TRBJ2-1	TRBV11-3	few	TRBD2	CASSLPAGGGYNEQFF	TGTGCCAGCAGCTTACCCGCGGGGGGGGGATACAATGAGCAGTTCTTC
TRBJ2-3	TRBV7-7	-	TRBD2	CASSPLTSGPAADTQYF	TGTGCTAGCAGCCCCCTGACTAGCGGGCCCGCCGCAGATACGCAGTATTTT
TRBJ1-1	TRBV27	-	-	CASSHNPQGWEAFF	TGTGCCAGCAGTCACAATCCTCAGGGGTGGGAAGCTTTCTTT
TRBJ2-5	TRBV11-2	-	TRBD2	CASSLLAGPQRQETQYF	TGTGCCAGCAGCTTGCTAGCGGGACCCCAGAGACAAGAGACCCAGTACTTC
TRBJ2-7	TRBV5-1	once	-	CASSSTGSSYEQYF	TGCGCCAGCAGCTCAACGGGGTCCTCCTACGAGCAGTACTTC
TRBJ1-2	TRBV9	-	-	CASSVEMGGRGGYTF	TGTGCCAGCAGCGTAGAGATGGGGGGCAGGGGAGGCTACACCTTC
TRBJ2-7	TRBV19	-	-	CASSMAAGSYEQYF	TGTGCCAGTAGTATGGCGGCTGGATCCTACGAGCAGTACTTC
TRBJ1-3	TRBV3-1/TRBV3-2	few	-	CASSGTRGAGNTIYF	TGTGCCAGCAGCGGGACAAGGGGGGCTGGAAACACCATATATTTT
TRBJ1-2	TRBV14	-	TRBD1	CASSQLGQGAGYTF	TGTGCCAGCAGCCAATTAGGACAGGGAGCCGGCTACACCTTC
TRBJ2-5	TRBV4-1	-	-	CASSQDSQALETQYF	TGCGCCAGCAGCCAAGATTCACAGGCTCTGGAGACCCAGTACTTC
TRBJ2-7	TRBV5-1	-	-	CASSLSPSYEQYF	TGCGCCAGCAGCTTGTCCCCGAGTTACGAGCAGTACTTC
TRBJ2-1	TRBV6-5	few	TRBD2	CASSRTGTSGNEQFF	TGTGCCAGCAGTCGAACGGGGACTAGCGGGAATGAGCAGTTCTTC
TRBJ1-4	TRBV27	-	-	CASSLQGPNEKLFF	TGTGCCAGCAGTTTACAAGGGCCTAATGAAAAACTGTTTTTT
TRBJ2-5	TRBV4-1	-	-	CASSQFGGGQETQYF	TGCGCCAGCAGCCAATTTGGTGGGGGCCAAGAGACCCAGTACTTC
TRBJ2-5	TRBV12-5	once	TRBD2	CASGREWEETQYF	TGTGCTAGCGGGAGGGAATGGGAAGAGACCCAGTACTTC
TRBJ1-1	TRBV3-1/TRBV3-2	-	-	CASSQRGGTEAFF	TGTGCCAGCAGCCAGCGAGGGGGCACTGAAGCTTTCTTT
TRBJ1-3	TRBV5-5	-	-	CASSLGWVLYSGNTIYF	TGTGCCAGCAGCTTGGGATGGGTCCTCTACTCTGGAAACACCATATATTTT
TRBJ2-2	TRBV7-2	-	TRBD1	CASNRDRDTGELFF	TGTGCCAGCAACAGGGACAGGGACACCGGGGAGCTGTTTTTT
TRBJ2-2	TRBV6-2/TRBV6-3	-	TRBD1	CASNPGQGGAGELFF	TGTGCCAGCAACCCGGGACAGGGAGGGGCCGGGGAGCTGTTTTTT
TRBJ2-7	TRBV19	-	-	CASSLMWGETYEQYF	TGTGCCAGTAGCCTGATGTGGGGGGAGACCTACGAGCAGTACTTC
TRBJ1-3	TRBV5-5	-	TRBD1	CASSLGQGAGGNTIYF	TGTGCCAGCAGCTTGGGACAGGGGGCAGGTGGAAACACCATATATTTT
TRBJ2-4	TRBV7-2	-	TRBD2	CASSSPGASGRNIQYF	TGTGCCAGCAGCTCCCCCGGGGCTAGCGGAAGAAACATTCAGTACTTC
TRBJ2-1	TRBV5-5	-	-	CASSRHSESSYNEQFF	TGTGCCAGCAGCCGCCACAGTGAGAGCTCCTACAATGAGCAGTTCTTC
TRBJ2-1	TRBV28	-	-	CASSLGRGDEQFF	TGTGCCAGCAGTTTAGGACGCGGCGATGAGCAGTTCTTC
TRBJ2-3	TRBV4-1	-	-	CASSQVVTAVTDTQYF	TGCGCCAGCAGCCAAGTGGTGACGGCAGTCACAGATACGCAGTATTTT
TRBJ2-7	TRBV14	-	-	CASSYLPGSEQYF	TGTGCCAGCAGCTATCTTCCGGGTTCCGAGCAGTACTTC
TRBJ1-4	TRBV4-1	-	-	CASSQKQVVEEKLFF	TGCGCCAGCAGCCAAAAACAGGTGGTAGAAGAAAAACTGTTTTTT
TRBJ2-7	TRBV3-1/TRBV3-2	-	-	CASSQAGDNLYEQYF	TGTGCCAGCAGCCAAGCAGGGGACAACCTGTACGAGCAGTACTTC
TRBJ2-7	TRBV7-2	-	TRBD1	CASSTRDRSYEQYF	TGTGCCAGCAGCACCCGGGACAGATCCTACGAGCAGTACTTC
TRBJ2-2	TRBV5-8	-	-	CASSLSMNTGELFF	TGTGCCAGCAGCTTAAGCATGAACACCGGGGAGCTGTTTTTT
TRBJ2-1	TRBV2	-	TRBD1	CASSEFLGTGVNEQFF	TGTGCCAGCAGTGAATTTTTAGGGACAGGGGTCAATGAGCAGTTCTTC
TRBJ1-6	TRBV13	-	-	CASSLARNRNQNSPLHF	TGTGCCAGCAGCTTAGCCCGAAACAGGAACCAAAATTCACCCCTCCACTTT
TRBJ2-5	TRBV7-8	-	TRBD1	CASSSTGTGKYWGETQYF	TGTGCCAGCAGCTCAACCGGGACAGGGAAATATTGGGGAGAGACCCAGTACTTC
TRBJ1-3	TRBV29-1	-	TRBD1	CSVRDRGLSGNTIYF	TGCAGCGTTAGGGACAGGGGCCTCTCTGGAAACACCATATATTTT
TRBJ1-3	TRBV4-1	-	-	CASSLPDSPGNTIYF	TGCGCCAGCAGCCTCCCGGACAGCCCTGGAAACACCATATATTTT
TRBJ2-1	TRBV4-1	-	-	CASSQDPAGSRNEQFF	TGCGCCAGCAGCCAAGACCCGGCGGGCAGCCGGAATGAGCAGTTCTTC
TRBJ1-6	TRBV19	-	-	CASSIDRDPKFNLHF	TGTGCCAGTAGTATAGATCGGGACCCTAAATTTAATCTCCACTTT
TRBJ1-6	TRBV11-2	few	-	CASSLDVLGDYNSPLHF	TGTGCCAGCAGCTTAGACGTCCTTGGAGACTATAATTCACCCCTCCACTTT
TRBJ2-5	TRBV7-3	-	-	CASSLGIGRGSGQETQYF	TGTGCCAGCAGCTTGGGGATAGGTAGGGGATCAGGCCAAGAGACCCAGTACTTC
TRBJ1-1	TRBV5-1	few	-	CASSFLGGTEAFF	TGCGCCAGCAGCTTCCTGGGGGGCACTGAAGCTTTCTTT
TRBJ2-2	TRBV6-5	-	-	CASSYSTGELPGELFF	TGTGCCAGCAGTTACTCGACTGGGGAACTTCCCGGGGAGCTGTTTTTT
TRBJ2-7	TRBV7-9	-	-	CASSALPLGRISYEQYF	TGTGCCAGCAGCGCCCTCCCCCTCGGTCGAATCTCCTACGAGCAGTACTTC
TRBJ2-5	TRBV6-5	-	-	CASIWETQYF	TGTGCCAGCATTTGGGAGACCCAGTACTTC
TRBJ2-7	TRBV5-1	once	-	CASSTTLSSYEQYF	TGCGCCAGCAGCACGACACTGAGCTCCTACGAGCAGTACTTC
TRBJ2-1	TRBV4-3	-	-	CASSQALLESYNEQFF	TGCGCCAGCAGCCAAGCGCTTCTTGAAAGCTACAATGAGCAGTTCTTC